Presented here are 10 T cell receptor beta chains from one specimen sequenced in a study of cytomegalovirus exposure and HLA in healthy donors. A multiplex PCR was run with 60 Vbeta primers and 13 Jbeta primers. The repertoire was sequenced with immunoSEQ multiplex PCR; TCRdb's copy has only in-frame clones and lacks some. The data contain some 200,000 clones, 62% of them singletons. Material: PBMCs. These receptors were obtained from a man aged 35-49 years in good health and CMV-seronegative.

This clone was found a few times. The V call is TRBV19, the J call TRBJ1-4; 7 nucleotides match TRBD1. The germline CDR1 and CDR2 sequences are LNHDA and SQIVND (reference sequence). This CDR3 comprises 14 residues. V dropped 5 bases and J dropped 8; count of bases not matched to a gene: 8. The CDR3 DNA follows: TGTGCCAGTAGTTGGGACAGTCAGGACGAAAAACTGTTTTTT. Its protein is CASSWDSQDEKLFF.

V and J are TRBV6-5 and TRBJ1-5; D is uncertain. Per the germline V gene, CDR1 is MNHEY and CDR2 is SVGAGI. This CDR3 has 15 residues. V was clipped by 4 bases and J by 4 bases, with 14 bases between them. This CDR3 reads CASSFPYSLNQPQHF. The CDR3 nucleotides are TGTGCCAGCAGTTTTCCTTACTCTTTAAATCAGCCCCAGCATTTT.

The CDR3 region has the DNA TGTGCCAGCAGTGCGGGGTTCTACGAGCAGTACTTC. Translated: CASSAGFYEQYF. J is TRBJ2-7 and V is TRBV2, with a weak D call TRBD2 (5 bases). The CDR3 sequence is 12 residues long. Trimming cost V 4 bases and J 3 bases, with 7 bases left between them. Germline loops: CDR1 SNHLY, CDR2 FYNNEI.

Concerning this clone itself: The same CDR3 arises from other DNA sequences in this sample as well. The genes are TRBV19 and TRBJ1-5; 8 bases match TRBD1. This CDR3 has 15 amino acids. Germline lookup yields CDR1 LNHDA and CDR2 SQIVND (reference sequence). J was trimmed by 4 bases and V by 5 bases; bases with no gene match: 7. The CDR3 DNA follows: TGTGCCAGTAGTCCTCCGGACAGGGAGAATCAGCCCCAGCATTTT. Amino acids: CASSPPDRENQPQHF.

The rearrangement links TRBV29-1 to TRBJ2-3, with TRBD1 matching 12 bases. The CDR3 is 17 amino acids. V shed 8 bases, J shed 6 bases, and the junction held 18 bases outside the gene matches. CDR1 and CDR2 from the germline V gene are SQVTM and ANQGSEA. The CDR3 protein is CSPRKVQGQGATDTQYF. CDR3 nucleotides: TGCAGCCCCCGCAAGGTCCAGGGACAGGGGGCAACGGATACGCAGTATTTT.

The chain has TRBV6-6 and TRBJ2-7; TRBD2 matches 7 bases. Germline V lookup: CDR1 MNHNY, CDR2 SVGAGI (reference sequence). Trimming took 5 bases from V and 4 from J; bases not matched to a gene: 8. CDR3 length: 14 residues. In nucleotides, the CDR3 is TGTGCCAGCAGTCTGCGGACTAGTCGGTACGAGCAGTACTTC. It codes for CASSLRTSRYEQYF.

V usage is TRBV7-2 and J usage is TRBJ1-5; D may be TRBD1 (5 bases). V was trimmed by 5 bases and J by 3 bases, leaving 14 bases between them. This CDR3 spans 15 amino acids. The germline V gene encodes CDR1 SGHTA and CDR2 FQGNSA. The DNA of the CDR3 is TGTGCCAGCAGCCCCCGGGGGGGACCCAATCAGCCCCAGCATTTT. As protein: CASSPRGGPNQPQHF.

V usage is TRBV30 and J usage is TRBJ2-1; D not resolved. CDR3 length equals 13 residues. Germline loops: CDR1 GTSNPN, CDR2 SVGIG (reference sequence). The germline V and J ends were trimmed by 2 bases and 0 bases, with 5 bases remaining between them. In nucleotides, the CDR3 is TGTGCCTGGAGTCCATCCTCCTACAATGAGCAGTTCTTC. Translating it yields CAWSPSSYNEQFF.

The gene calls are TRBV6-5 and TRBJ2-3; the D gene is possibly TRBD2 (6 bases). V was shortened by 3 bases and J by 5 bases, with 15 bases between the two germline ends. Germline CDR1 MNHEY, CDR2 SVGAGI. The CDR3 is 15 amino acids. In DNA, the CDR3 is TGTGCCAGCAGTTATGGCGGGATTCTTGGAGATACGCAGTATTTT. Protein: CASSYGGILGDTQYF.

The sample holds a few counts of this clone. This rearrangement joins TRBV14 to TRBJ2-7; D gene unclear. Germline CDR1 and CDR2: SGHDN and FVKESK. Between the trimmed V and J ends, which lost 0 bases and 2 bases, there was a span of 5 bases. CDR3 size: 13 residues. This chain's CDR3 is CASSQEAAYEQYF. The DNA of the CDR3 is TGTGCCAGCAGCCAAGAGGCCGCCTACGAGCAGTACTTC.